This T cell receptor beta chain was documented in a study of spatial heterogeneity in lung cancer. About the study: Combinations of a unique TCR and a UMI were tallied in raw reads, and on average each appeared more than ten times. Whole-study findings and limits: More often at tumor resection than at routine follow-up, ubiquitous expanded tumor TCRs were detected in the blood.

The CDR3 length is 15 residues. The trim removed 6 bases at V and 7 bases at J, leaving 7 bases unmatched. This clonotype was seen a few times. Its antigen is not known. Time point denoted: sample taken at primary tumor resection. Every individual TCR cDNA molecule carried its own unique molecular identifier, which allowed correction of PCR and sequencing errors. TCRdb re-called the 5' RACE reads through MiXCR, storing one row per CDR3 protein. The profile shows about 22,000 distinct CDR3 sequences, 4.5% to 7% of them singletons. The receptor's source is a male donor with early-stage non-small cell lung cancer. The specimen was PBMCs, collected at surgery. The chain joins TRBV12-3 or TRBV12-4 to TRBJ2-2; 11 bases line up with TRBD1. CDR3 sequence (DNA): TGTGCCAGCAGATCCGGGACAGGGGGTATCGGGGAGCTGTTTTTT. This gives the protein CASRSGTGGIGELFF.